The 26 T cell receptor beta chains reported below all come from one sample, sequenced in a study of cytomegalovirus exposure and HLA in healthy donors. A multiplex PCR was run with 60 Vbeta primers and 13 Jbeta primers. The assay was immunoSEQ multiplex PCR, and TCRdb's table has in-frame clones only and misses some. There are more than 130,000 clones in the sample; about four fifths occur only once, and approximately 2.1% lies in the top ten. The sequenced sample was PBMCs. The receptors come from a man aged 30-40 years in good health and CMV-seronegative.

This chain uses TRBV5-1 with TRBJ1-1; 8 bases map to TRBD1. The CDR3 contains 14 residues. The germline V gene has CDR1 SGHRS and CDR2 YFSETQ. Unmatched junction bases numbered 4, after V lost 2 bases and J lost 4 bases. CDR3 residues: CASSFQQGGTEAFF. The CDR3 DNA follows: TGCGCCAGCAGCTTTCAACAGGGGGGCACTGAAGCTTTCTTT.

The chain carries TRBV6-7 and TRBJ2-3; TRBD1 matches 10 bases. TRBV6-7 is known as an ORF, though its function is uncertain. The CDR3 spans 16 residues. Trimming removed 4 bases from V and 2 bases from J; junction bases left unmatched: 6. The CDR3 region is CASSCGQGETTDTQYF. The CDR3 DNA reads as TGTGCCAGCAGTTGCGGACAGGGGGAGACCACAGATACGCAGTATTTT.

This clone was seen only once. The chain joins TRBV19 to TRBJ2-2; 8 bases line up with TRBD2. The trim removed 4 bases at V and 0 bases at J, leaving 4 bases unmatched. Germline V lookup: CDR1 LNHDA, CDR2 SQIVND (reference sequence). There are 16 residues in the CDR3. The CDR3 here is CASSKLAGSNTGELFF. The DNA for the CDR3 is TGTGCCAGTAGTAAGCTAGCGGGTTCGAACACCGGGGAGCTGTTTTTT.

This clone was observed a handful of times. Here the CDR3 reads CASTKDSLVTEAFF. The CDR3 DNA reads TGTGCCAGCACCAAAGACAGTTTGGTGACTGAAGCTTTCTTT. The chain links TRBV7-9 to TRBJ1-1, with D perhaps TRBD1 (5 bases). V was shortened by 7 bases and J by 5 bases, with 17 bases between the two germline ends. The germline gives CDR1 SEHNR, CDR2 FQNEAQ (reference sequence). CDR3 length equals 14 residues.

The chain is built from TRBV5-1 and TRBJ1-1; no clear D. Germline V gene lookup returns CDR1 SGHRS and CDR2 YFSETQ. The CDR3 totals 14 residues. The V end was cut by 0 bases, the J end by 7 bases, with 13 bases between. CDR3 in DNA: TGCGCCAGCAGCTTGGATCTTCTAGCGGGTGAAGCTTTCTTT. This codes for CASSLDLLAGEAFF.

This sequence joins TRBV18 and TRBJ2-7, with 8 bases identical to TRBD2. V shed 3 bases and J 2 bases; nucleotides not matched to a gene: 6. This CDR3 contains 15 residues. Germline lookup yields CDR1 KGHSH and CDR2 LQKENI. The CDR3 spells CASSPPSGSTYEQYF. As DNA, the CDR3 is TGTGCCAGCTCACCCCCTAGCGGGTCCACCTACGAGCAGTACTTC. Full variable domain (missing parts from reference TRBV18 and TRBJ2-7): NAGVMQNPRHLVRRRGQEARLRCSPMKGHSHVYWYRQLPEEGLKFMVYLQKENIIDESGMPKERFSAEFPKEGPSILRIQQVVRGDSAAYFCASSPPSGSTYEQYFGPGTRLTVT.

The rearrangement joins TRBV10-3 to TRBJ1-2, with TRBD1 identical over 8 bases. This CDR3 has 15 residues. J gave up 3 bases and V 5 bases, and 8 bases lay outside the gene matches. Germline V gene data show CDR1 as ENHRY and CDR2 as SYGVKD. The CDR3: CAISSTRGLHYGYTF. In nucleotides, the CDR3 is TGTGCCATCAGTTCAACCAGGGGGCTGCACTATGGCTACACCTTC.

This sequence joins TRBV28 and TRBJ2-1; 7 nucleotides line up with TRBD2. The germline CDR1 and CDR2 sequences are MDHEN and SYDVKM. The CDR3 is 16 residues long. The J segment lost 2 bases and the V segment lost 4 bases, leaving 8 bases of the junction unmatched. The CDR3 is CASSSWGGGTYNEQFF. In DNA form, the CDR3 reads TGTGCCAGCAGTTCCTGGGGCGGGGGAACCTACAATGAGCAGTTCTTC.

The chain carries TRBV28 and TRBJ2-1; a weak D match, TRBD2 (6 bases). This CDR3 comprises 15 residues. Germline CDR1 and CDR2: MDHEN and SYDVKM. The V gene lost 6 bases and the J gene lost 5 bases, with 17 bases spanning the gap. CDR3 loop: CASRTSRAGNNEQFF. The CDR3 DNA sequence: TGTGCCAGCAGAACTAGTCGGGCGGGGAACAATGAGCAGTTCTTC.

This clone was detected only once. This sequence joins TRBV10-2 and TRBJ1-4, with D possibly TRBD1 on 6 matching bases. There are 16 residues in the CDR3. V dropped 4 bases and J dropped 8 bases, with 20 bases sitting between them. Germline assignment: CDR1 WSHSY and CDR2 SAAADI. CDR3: CASSVGRRKGGEKLFF. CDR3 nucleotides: TGCGCCAGCAGTGTCGGCAGGAGGAAGGGGGGGGAAAAACTGTTTTTT.

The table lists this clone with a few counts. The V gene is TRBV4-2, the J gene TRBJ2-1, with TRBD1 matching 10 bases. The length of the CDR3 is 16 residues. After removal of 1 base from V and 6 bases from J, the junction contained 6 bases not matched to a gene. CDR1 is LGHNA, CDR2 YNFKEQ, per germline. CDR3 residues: CASSQARDRGFNEQFF. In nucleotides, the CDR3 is TGTGCCAGCAGCCAAGCTCGGGACAGGGGTTTCAATGAGCAGTTCTTC.

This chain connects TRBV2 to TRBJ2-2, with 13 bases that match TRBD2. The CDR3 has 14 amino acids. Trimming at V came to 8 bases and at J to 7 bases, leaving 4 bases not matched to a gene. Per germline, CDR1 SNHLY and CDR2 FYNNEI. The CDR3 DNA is TGTGCCAGCGTTTGGACTAGCGGGGGCGGGGAGCTGTTTTTT. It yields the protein CASVWTSGGGELFF.

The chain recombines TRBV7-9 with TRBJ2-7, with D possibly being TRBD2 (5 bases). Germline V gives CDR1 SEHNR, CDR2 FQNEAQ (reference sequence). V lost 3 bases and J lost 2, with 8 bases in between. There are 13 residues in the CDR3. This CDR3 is CASSFDGTYEQYF. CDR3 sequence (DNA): TGTGCCAGCAGCTTCGACGGGACCTACGAGCAGTACTTC.

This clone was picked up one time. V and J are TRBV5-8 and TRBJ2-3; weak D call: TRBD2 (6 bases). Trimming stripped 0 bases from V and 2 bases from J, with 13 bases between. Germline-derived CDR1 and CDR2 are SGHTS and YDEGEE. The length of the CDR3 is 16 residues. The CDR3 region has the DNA TGTGCCAGCAGCTTGGCCCGGGGAGGAGTCACAGATACGCAGTATTTT. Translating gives CASSLARGGVTDTQYF.

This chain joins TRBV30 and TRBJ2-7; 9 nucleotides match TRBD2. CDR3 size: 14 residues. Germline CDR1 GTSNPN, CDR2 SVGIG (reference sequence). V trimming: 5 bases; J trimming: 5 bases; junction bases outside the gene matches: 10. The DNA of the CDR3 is TGTGCCTGGGCGGGAGGGGCGGGGAGCCACGAGCAGTACTTC. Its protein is CAWAGGAGSHEQYF.

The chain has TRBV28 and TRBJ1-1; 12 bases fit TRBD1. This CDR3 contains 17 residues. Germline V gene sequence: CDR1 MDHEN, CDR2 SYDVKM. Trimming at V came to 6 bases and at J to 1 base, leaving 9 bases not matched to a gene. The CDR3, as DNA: TGTGCCAGCAGAGGAACTCCGGGACAGGGGGCGAACACTGAAGCTTTCTTT. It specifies CASRGTPGQGANTEAFF.

CDR3 amino acids: CASSQDSGRGSSYEQYF. In DNA, the CDR3 is TGCGCCAGCAGCCAAGATAGCGGACGAGGGAGCTCCTACGAGCAGTACTTC. The rearrangement links TRBV4-1 to TRBJ2-7; possibly TRBD2 for D (6 bases). Trimming removed 0 bases from V and 0 bases from J, with 15 bases in between. The CDR3 consists of 17 residues. Germline V gene sequence: CDR1 MGHRA, CDR2 YSYEKL.

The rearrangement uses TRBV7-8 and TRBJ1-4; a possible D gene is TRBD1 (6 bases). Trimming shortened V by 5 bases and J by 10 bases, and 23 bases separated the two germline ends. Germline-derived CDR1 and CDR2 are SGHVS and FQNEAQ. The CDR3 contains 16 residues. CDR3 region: CASSRGGGDKTGKLFF. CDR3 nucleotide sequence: TGTGCCAGCAGCCGGGGGGGAGGGGACAAGACTGGAAAACTGTTTTTT. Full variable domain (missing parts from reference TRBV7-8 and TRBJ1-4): GAGVSQSPRYKVAKRGQDVALRCDPISGHVSLFWYQQALGQGPEFLTYFQNEAQLDKSGLPSDRFFAERPEGSVSTLKIQRTQQEDSAVYLCASSRGGGDKTGKLFFGSGTQLSVL.

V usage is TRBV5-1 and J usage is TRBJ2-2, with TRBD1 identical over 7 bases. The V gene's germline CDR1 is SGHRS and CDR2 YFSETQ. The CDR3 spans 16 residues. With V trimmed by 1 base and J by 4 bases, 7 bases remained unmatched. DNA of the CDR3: TGCGCCAGCAGCTTGAGGACAGGATCGGGCACCGGGGAGCTGTTTTTT. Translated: CASSLRTGSGTGELFF.

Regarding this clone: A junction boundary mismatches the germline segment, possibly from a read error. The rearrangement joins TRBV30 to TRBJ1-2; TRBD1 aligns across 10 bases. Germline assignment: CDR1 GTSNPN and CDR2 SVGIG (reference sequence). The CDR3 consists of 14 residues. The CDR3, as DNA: TGTGCCTGGAGGGGGACAGGGGTGTACTATGGCTACCCCTTC. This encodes CAWRGTGVYYGYPF.

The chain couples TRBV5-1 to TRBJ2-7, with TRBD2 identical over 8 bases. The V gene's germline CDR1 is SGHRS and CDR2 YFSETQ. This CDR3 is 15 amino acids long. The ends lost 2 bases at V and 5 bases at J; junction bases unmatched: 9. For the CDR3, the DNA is TGCGCCAGCAGCTTATCACGGGAGGGCCGCCACGAGCAGTACTTC. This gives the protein CASSLSREGRHEQYF.

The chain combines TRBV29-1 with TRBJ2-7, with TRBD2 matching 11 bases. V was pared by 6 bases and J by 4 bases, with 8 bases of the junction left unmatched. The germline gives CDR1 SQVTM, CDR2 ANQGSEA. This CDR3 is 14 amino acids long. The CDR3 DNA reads TGCAGCGTCGGCATAGCGGGAGGGCCTTACGAGCAGTACTTC. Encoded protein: CSVGIAGGPYEQYF.

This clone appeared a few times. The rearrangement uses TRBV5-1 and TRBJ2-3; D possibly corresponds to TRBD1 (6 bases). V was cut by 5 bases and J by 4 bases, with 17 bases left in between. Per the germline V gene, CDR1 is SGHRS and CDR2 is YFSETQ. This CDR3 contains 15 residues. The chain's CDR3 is CASRHTGFTSDTQYF. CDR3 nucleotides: TGCGCCAGCAGGCATACAGGGTTTACCTCAGATACGCAGTATTTT. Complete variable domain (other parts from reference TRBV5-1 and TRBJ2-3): KAGVTQTPRYLIKTRGQQVTLSCSPISGHRSVSWYQQTPGQGLQFLFEYFSETQRNKGNFPGRFSGRQFSNSRSEMNVSTLELGDSALYLCASRHTGFTSDTQYFGPGTRLTVL.

This CDR3 is CASSPYSSYNEQFF. In nucleotides, the CDR3 is TGCGCCAGCAGCCCGTACAGCTCCTACAATGAGCAGTTCTTC. The chain links TRBV5-1 to TRBJ2-1; unclear D gene. The CDR3 is 14 amino acids. Trimming pared 4 bases from V and 0 bases from J, leaving 8 bases between. CDR1 is SGHRS and CDR2 is YFSETQ in the germline V gene.

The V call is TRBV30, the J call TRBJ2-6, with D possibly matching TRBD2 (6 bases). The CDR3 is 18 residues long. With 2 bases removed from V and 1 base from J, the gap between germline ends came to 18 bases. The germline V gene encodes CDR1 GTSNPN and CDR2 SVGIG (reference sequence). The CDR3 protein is CAWSLKRGGGSGANVLTF. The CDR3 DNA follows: TGTGCCTGGAGTCTCAAGAGGGGAGGAGGGTCTGGGGCCAACGTCCTGACTTTC.

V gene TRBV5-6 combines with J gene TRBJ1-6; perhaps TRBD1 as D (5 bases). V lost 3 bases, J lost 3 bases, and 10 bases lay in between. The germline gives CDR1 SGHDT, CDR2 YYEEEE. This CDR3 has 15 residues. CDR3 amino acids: CASSYPGGYNSPLHF. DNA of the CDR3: TGTGCCAGCAGCTACCCGGGGGGCTATAATTCACCCCTCCACTTT.